Listed below are T cell receptor beta chains from one sample, sequenced in a study of blood T cell repertoires in COVID-19. Some clones are missing from TCRdb's copy, which holds only in-frame ones; the method was immunoSEQ multiplex PCR. This table holds 50,000 to 80,000 clones, 88% found once. Sequencing was performed on PBMCs or T cells enriched from blood (not recorded which). The receptors derive from a woman in her forties who had recovered from COVID-19. The CDR3 runs from the conserved cysteine through the conserved F or W. A D gene is named only where the DNA matches it firmly.

cdr3_nt: TGTGCCAGCCAGTCTGACAGGGTCGCCACTGGAAACACCATATATTTT; cdr3_aa: CASQSDRVATGNTIYF; j_call: TRBJ1-3; v_call: TRBV19; d_call: TRBD1
cdr3_nt: TGCGCCAGCAGCCAAGTGGCGGGGGAGACAAGGCGCAATGGCTACACCTTC; cdr3_aa: CASSQVAGETRRNGYTF; j_call: TRBJ1-2; v_call: TRBV4-1; d_call: -
cdr3_nt: TGCGCCAGCAGTGACCTGGGACAGGGAGGCACCGGGGAGCTGTTTTTT; cdr3_aa: CASSDLGQGGTGELFF; j_call: TRBJ2-2; v_call: TRBV5-1; d_call: TRBD1
cdr3_nt: TGTGCCAGCAGTTACCGACAGTTCGCGAACACCGGGGAGCTGTTTTTT; cdr3_aa: CASSYRQFANTGELFF; j_call: TRBJ2-2; v_call: TRBV6-5; d_call: -
cdr3_nt: TGTGCCAGCAGCGGGGGGTGGAGCACTGAAGCTTTCTTT; cdr3_aa: CASSGGWSTEAFF; j_call: TRBJ1-1; v_call: TRBV5-4; d_call: -
cdr3_nt: TGTGCCAGCAGCAACCCTAGCGGGGGGGCCGACGAGCAGTACTTC; cdr3_aa: CASSNPSGGADEQYF; j_call: TRBJ2-7; v_call: TRBV7-2; d_call: TRBD2
cdr3_nt: TGCGCCAGCAGTGAGTCGGGGCTGGCCACTGAAGCTTTCTTT; cdr3_aa: CASSESGLATEAFF; j_call: TRBJ1-1; v_call: TRBV10-1; d_call: -
cdr3_nt: TGTGCCAGCAGCGTAGACGCAGGGTACTATGGCTACACCTTC; cdr3_aa: CASSVDAGYYGYTF; j_call: TRBJ1-2; v_call: TRBV9; d_call: -
cdr3_nt: TGCGCCAGCAGCTTGAGGGACGCACAGGGTTCCGCACGTGGCGGGGAGCTGTTTTTT; cdr3_aa: CASSLRDAQGSARGGELFF; j_call: TRBJ2-2; v_call: TRBV5-1; d_call: -
cdr3_nt: TGTGCCAGCAGCTCGCGCGGGGGGGCCTCCACCAATGAGCAGTTCTTC; cdr3_aa: CASSSRGGASTNEQFF; j_call: TRBJ2-1; v_call: TRBV3-1/TRBV3-2; d_call: TRBD2
cdr3_nt: TGTGCCAGCAGTCCGGGACAGGGCTATGGCTACACCTTC; cdr3_aa: CASSPGQGYGYTF; j_call: TRBJ1-2; v_call: TRBV12-3/TRBV12-4; d_call: TRBD1
cdr3_nt: TGTGCCAGCAGCGTTCAGACAGGAGACAATTCACCCCTCCACTTT; cdr3_aa: CASSVQTGDNSPLHF; j_call: TRBJ1-6; v_call: TRBV9; d_call: -
cdr3_nt: TGTGCCATCAGTGACGTCGACAGGGCTTCTGGTGAGCAGTTCTTC; cdr3_aa: CAISDVDRASGEQFF; j_call: TRBJ2-1; v_call: TRBV10-3; d_call: TRBD1
cdr3_nt: TGTGCCAGCAGCCCAAGACAGGGTCACGAGCAGTACTTC; cdr3_aa: CASSPRQGHEQYF; j_call: TRBJ2-7; v_call: TRBV5-5; d_call: TRBD1
cdr3_nt: TGTGCCAGCAGCTTAAATTCCTTCTCTGAAGCTTTCTTT; cdr3_aa: CASSLNSFSEAFF; j_call: TRBJ1-1; v_call: TRBV7-2; d_call: -
cdr3_nt: TGTGCCAGCAGTCAGGACAGGGTGACTGAAGCTTTCTTT; cdr3_aa: CASSQDRVTEAFF; j_call: TRBJ1-1; v_call: TRBV6-4; d_call: TRBD1
cdr3_nt: TGTGCCAGCAAACGGGACAGGGTTTTCTTC; cdr3_aa: CASKRDRVFF; j_call: TRBJ1-2; v_call: TRBV12-3/TRBV12-4; d_call: TRBD1
cdr3_nt: TGTGCCAGCAGCGCCCGTATAGGGGCAGCCCTCGTATATTTT; cdr3_aa: CASSARIGAALVYF; j_call: TRBJ1-3; v_call: TRBV3-1/TRBV3-2; d_call: -
cdr3_nt: TGTGCCAGCAGCGTAGGGGGGGGGACCCCTGAAGCTTTCTTT; cdr3_aa: CASSVGGGTPEAFF; j_call: TRBJ1-1; v_call: TRBV9; d_call: -
cdr3_nt: TGTGCCAGCGGCGGACAGGCGCCACATGGCTACACCTTC; cdr3_aa: CASGGQAPHGYTF; j_call: TRBJ1-2; v_call: TRBV2; d_call: TRBD1
cdr3_nt: TGTGCCATCACGTCGGGGGGAGGCACCGGGGAGCTGTTTTTT; cdr3_aa: CAITSGGGTGELFF; j_call: TRBJ2-2; v_call: TRBV7-6; d_call: TRBD2
cdr3_nt: TGTGCCAGCACCCCGGGAACAGATACGCAGTATTTT; cdr3_aa: CASTPGTDTQYF; j_call: TRBJ2-3; v_call: TRBV2; d_call: -
cdr3_nt: TGCAGTGCTAGTCGAACTAGCGGGGGGCCTAATGAGCAGTTCTTC; cdr3_aa: CSASRTSGGPNEQFF; j_call: TRBJ2-1; v_call: TRBV20-1; d_call: TRBD2
cdr3_nt: TGTGCCAGCAGAATCCCTACAGGGTACGAGCAGTACTTC; cdr3_aa: CASRIPTGYEQYF; j_call: TRBJ2-7; v_call: TRBV6-5; d_call: -
cdr3_nt: TGTGCCAGCAGCTTAGGATCTAGCGGGGGGGCCGTCAACAATGAGCAGTTCTTC; cdr3_aa: CASSLGSSGGAVNNEQFF; j_call: TRBJ2-1; v_call: TRBV11-2; d_call: TRBD2
cdr3_nt: TGCGCCAGCAGCCAGGACAACTCCTACGAGCAGTACTTC; cdr3_aa: CASSQDNSYEQYF; j_call: TRBJ2-7; v_call: TRBV5-1; d_call: -
cdr3_nt: TGTGCCACCAGCAGTGGACAGGGACTCCTCTCTGGGGCCAACGTCCTGACTTTC; cdr3_aa: CATSSGQGLLSGANVLTF; j_call: TRBJ2-6; v_call: TRBV15; d_call: TRBD1
cdr3_nt: TGTGCCAGCAGCCACGGACAGGGAAAGGTGAACACTGAAGCTTTCTTT; cdr3_aa: CASSHGQGKVNTEAFF; j_call: TRBJ1-1; v_call: TRBV3-1/TRBV3-2; d_call: TRBD1
cdr3_nt: TGTGCCAGCTCACCACTTGTGACAGCCACCGGGGAGCTGTTTTTT; cdr3_aa: CASSPLVTATGELFF; j_call: TRBJ2-2; v_call: TRBV18; d_call: -
cdr3_nt: TGTGCCAGTAGTATGCTAGAGCAAGAGACCCAGTACTTC; cdr3_aa: CASSMLEQETQYF; j_call: TRBJ2-5; v_call: TRBV19; d_call: -
cdr3_nt: TGCGCCAGCAGCTGGATGGGGACAGGGAACACCGGGGAGCTGTTTTTT; cdr3_aa: CASSWMGTGNTGELFF; j_call: TRBJ2-2; v_call: TRBV5-1; d_call: TRBD1